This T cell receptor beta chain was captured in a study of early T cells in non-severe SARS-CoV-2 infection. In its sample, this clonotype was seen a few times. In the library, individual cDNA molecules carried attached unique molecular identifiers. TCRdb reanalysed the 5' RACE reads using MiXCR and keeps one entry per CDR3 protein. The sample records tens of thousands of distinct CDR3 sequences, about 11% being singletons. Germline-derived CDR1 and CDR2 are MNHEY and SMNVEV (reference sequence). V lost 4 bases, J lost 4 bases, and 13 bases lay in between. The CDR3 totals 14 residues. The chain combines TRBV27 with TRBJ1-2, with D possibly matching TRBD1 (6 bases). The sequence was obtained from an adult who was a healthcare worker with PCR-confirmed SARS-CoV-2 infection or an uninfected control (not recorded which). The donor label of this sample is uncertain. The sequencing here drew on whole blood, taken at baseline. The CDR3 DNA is TGTGCCAGCAGTTACGGGGGGCGACGCTATGGCTACACCTTC. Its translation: CASSYGGRRYGYTF.